One and the same sample provided the 20 T cell receptor beta chains below, sequenced in a study of shared clonotypes between healthy human individuals. This table comes from immunoSEQ multiplex PCR, and its TCRdb copy is limited to in-frame clones, with some not included. The table lists some 350,000 clones, around 67% of them singletons. Sequenced input: memory CD4+ T cells sorted from blood. Subset given: CD45RA-negative fraction. The origin of the receptors is a man aged 25 to 45 in good health.

This clone has a count of ten or more. V is TRBV5-5 and J is TRBJ1-3; D possibly corresponds to TRBD1 (5 bases). CDR1 and CDR2 (germline): SGHKS, YYEKEE (reference sequence). The CDR3 loop spans 17 amino acids. V gave up 4 bases and J gave up 0 bases, with 17 bases separating them. CDR3 loop: CASSIDGQVSSGNTIYF. CDR3 DNA sequence: TGTGCCAGCAGCATTGACGGACAAGTTAGCTCTGGAAACACCATATATTTT.

The chain employs TRBV6-6 and TRBJ2-7, with 8 bases aligning to TRBD1. Unmatched junction bases numbered 2, after V lost 4 bases and J lost 3 bases. The germline gives CDR1 MNHNY, CDR2 SVGAGI (reference sequence). This CDR3 region has 13 residues. Here the CDR3 DNA reads TGTGCCAGCAGTTCGGACAGGGACTACGAGCAGTACTTC. As protein: CASSSDRDYEQYF.

This clone has a single count. The chain uses TRBV25-1 and TRBJ2-7; D unclear. The CDR3 contains 14 residues. Deletions cut 3 bases from V and 4 bases from J, with 13 bases between. CDR1 is MGHDK and CDR2 is SYGVNS in the germline V gene. The CDR3 here is CASSDPAGWYEQYF. The CDR3 DNA follows: TGTGCCAGCAGTGACCCGGCAGGATGGTACGAGCAGTACTTC.

The sample holds a few counts of this clone. This chain joins TRBV19 and TRBJ1-5; no firm D call. Trimming cost V 2 bases and J 5 bases, with 13 bases left between them. CDR3 length: 15 amino acids. Germline V CDR1 and CDR2: LNHDA, SQIVND (reference sequence). CDR3 in DNA: TGTGCCAGTAGTATATTGACGGCCGTGCATCAGCCCCAGCATTTT. It codes for CASSILTAVHQPQHF.

The genes are TRBV27 and TRBJ1-3; no clear D gene. The V end lost 8 bases, the J end lost 0 bases, and 5 bases lay between the germline ends. CDR3 size: 12 residues. CDR1 is MNHEY and CDR2 is SMNVEV in the germline V gene (reference sequence). DNA for the CDR3: TGTGCCAGCTGGAACTCTGGAAACACCATATATTTT. This codes for CASWNSGNTIYF.

This clone was seen only once. The chain combines TRBV5-4 with TRBJ2-2; D gene ambiguous. In germline, CDR1 is SGHNT, CDR2 YYREEE (reference sequence). The CDR3 has 16 residues. V gave up 0 bases and J gave up 6 bases, with 15 bases separating them. As DNA, the CDR3 is TGTGCCAGCAGCTTGGCCCCCGGTGTAGGATCCGGGGAGCTGTTTTTT. Translating gives CASSLAPGVGSGELFF.

This clone occurred once. This chain links TRBV7-9 with TRBJ2-5, with 7 bases matching TRBD1. The length of the CDR3 is 17 residues. V lost 1 base to trimming and J lost 1 base; unmatched junction nucleotides: 9. Germline CDR1 and CDR2: SEHNR and FQNEAQ (reference sequence). The CDR3 region is CASSLGSRRDSQETQYF. CDR3 coding DNA: TGTGCCAGCAGCTTAGGTTCCCGCCGGGACAGCCAAGAGACCCAGTACTTC.

The gene calls are TRBV7-9 and TRBJ2-1; 12 bases map to TRBD2. V lost 6 bases and J lost 2; bases outside the gene matches: 2. The CDR3 is 15 residues long. CDR1 SEHNR and CDR2 FQNEAQ come from the germline V gene (reference sequence). The CDR3 sequence: CASRTSGSTYNEQFF. The CDR3 nucleotides are TGTGCCAGCAGGACTAGCGGGAGCACCTACAATGAGCAGTTCTTC.

This clone was observed once. The chain recombines TRBV27 with TRBJ2-7; TRBD2 is a possible D gene (6 bases). The CDR3 runs to 14 residues. The germline CDR1 and CDR2 sequences are MNHEY and SMNVEV (reference sequence). Trimming shortened V by 3 bases and J by 2 bases, and 11 bases separated the two germline ends. In DNA form, the CDR3 reads TGTGCCAGCAGTTTTAAGGCGGGACCCTACGAGCAGTACTTC. It is translated as CASSFKAGPYEQYF.

The chain recombines TRBV6-5 with TRBJ2-1; D is ambiguous. The CDR3 loop spans 12 amino acids. Germline loops: CDR1 MNHEY, CDR2 SVGAGI. V was cut by 3 bases and J by 8 bases, with 8 bases left in between. CDR3 sequence (DNA): TGTGCCAGCAGTTATGGTTCCTATGAGCAGTTCTTC. Translating it yields CASSYGSYEQFF.

This clone has a single count. The gene calls are TRBV27 and TRBJ1-2; TRBD1 aligns across 10 bases. Germline CDR1 and CDR2: MNHEY and SMNVEV (reference sequence). V lost 6 bases to trimming and J lost 7 bases; unmatched junction nucleotides: 8. This CDR3 comprises 14 residues. For the CDR3, the DNA is TGTGCCAGCAGCCAAGGCAGGACAGGGGGTGGCTACACCTTC. This codes for CASSQGRTGGGYTF.

The V and J genes are TRBV6-1 and TRBJ1-3; tentatively, D is TRBD1 (5 bases). The CDR3 covers 17 residues. The ends were cut back, 3 bases at V and 4 bases at J, with 19 bases in the middle. Per germline, CDR1 MNHNS and CDR2 SASEGT. As DNA, the CDR3 is TGTGCCAGCAGTGACCAGCCCGGGACTAGCTTCGGAAACACCATATATTTT. Its translation: CASSDQPGTSFGNTIYF.

The chain carries TRBV6-5 and TRBJ2-1; D is possibly TRBD1 (6 bases). V gave up 9 bases and J gave up 9 bases, with 15 bases separating them. This CDR3 region has 12 residues. Germline CDR1 is MNHEY and CDR2 is SVGAGI. CDR3 region: CASRRGTSEQFF. DNA for the CDR3: TGTGCCAGTCGAAGGGGGACCAGTGAGCAGTTCTTC.

This clone has at least ten counts. The chain uses TRBV7-2 and TRBJ2-3; a weak D match, TRBD2 (5 bases). CDR3 length: 17 residues. V lost 0 bases and J lost 0, with 13 bases in between. From germline, CDR1 is SGHTA and CDR2 FQGNSA. This CDR3 is CASSLAGAATSTDTQYF. The CDR3 coding sequence is TGTGCCAGCAGCTTAGCGGGAGCGGCAACTAGCACAGATACGCAGTATTTT.

This chain connects TRBV18 to TRBJ2-1, with D possibly being TRBD1 (7 bases). Germline-derived CDR1 and CDR2 are KGHSH and LQKENI. Trimming stripped 3 bases from V and 14 bases from J, with 14 bases between. There are 12 residues in the CDR3. The CDR3 is CASSPLGGGKFF. For the CDR3, the DNA is TGTGCCAGCTCACCCCTAGGAGGGGGCAAGTTCTTC.

As concerns this clone: Compared with germline, one end of the junction differs, possibly owing to a read error. The V and J genes are TRBV7-7 and TRBJ2-3, with TRBD2 as a possible D gene (5 bases). Per germline, CDR1 SSHAT and CDR2 FNYEAQ (reference sequence). This CDR3 comprises 13 residues. This chain's CDR3 is CASSLNSGDTQYF. The CDR3, as DNA: TGTGCTAGCAGCTTAAACAGCGGTGATACGCAGTATTTT.

The gene calls are TRBV28 and TRBJ2-7, with D possibly TRBD1 on 6 matching bases. The CDR3 is 13 amino acids. Between the trimmed V and J ends, which lost 5 bases and 1 base, there was a span of 9 bases. The germline V gene encodes CDR1 MDHEN and CDR2 SYDVKM. The CDR3 here is CASSVTGSYEQYF. CDR3 in DNA: TGTGCCAGCAGTGTTACAGGGTCCTACGAGCAGTACTTC.

This sequence joins TRBV19 and TRBJ2-1; TRBD1 is a possible D gene (6 bases). With 5 bases removed from V and 0 bases from J, the gap between germline ends came to 14 bases. The CDR3 consists of 16 residues. CDR1 is LNHDA and CDR2 is SQIVND in the germline V gene (reference sequence). This CDR3 reads CASSQADSSSYNEQFF. The CDR3 DNA is TGTGCCAGTAGTCAAGCGGACAGCAGCTCCTACAATGAGCAGTTCTTC.

The J gene is TRBJ2-7, the V gene TRBV11-2, with 8 bases fitting TRBD1. This CDR3 is 15 amino acids long. The V gene end was trimmed by 1 base and the J gene end by 4 bases; junction bases not matched to a gene: 6. Per the germline V gene, CDR1 is SGHAT and CDR2 is FQNNGV. The CDR3 spells CASSLVGDRFYEQYF. The CDR3 bases are TGTGCCAGCAGCTTAGTGGGGGACAGGTTTTACGAGCAGTACTTC.

Worth noting for this clone: This may be a read error: a much more frequent sequence differs by one nucleotide. The rearrangement links TRBV7-2 to TRBJ2-1; D remains ambiguous. The CDR3 has 11 residues. Germline loops: CDR1 SGHTA, CDR2 FQGNSA. V was trimmed by 5 bases and J by 2 bases, leaving 1 base between them. As DNA, the CDR3 is TGTGCCAGCAGCCCCTACAATGAGCAGTTCTTC. Translated: CASSPYNEQFF.